The rows below give T cell receptor beta chains drawn from one sample of a study of blood T cells in healthy people across ages. TCRdb re-derived calls from the 5' RACE reads in MiXCR, one entry per CDR3 protein. The sample lists 700,000 to 950,000 distinct CDR3 sequences; 58% were seen once. The sequenced sample consisted of blood. The receptors derive from a man aged 25 to 40 in good health. Each CDR3 is given with its conserved first and last residue. D genes are given only for firm matches.

V gene	D gene	J gene	CDR3 length	CDR3 protein
TRBV5-1	NA	TRBJ1-6	16	CASSLKAGSYNSPLHF
TRBV27	NA	TRBJ2-3	16	CASSTPAKGSRDTQYF
TRBV2	NA	TRBJ2-6	16	CASTYPGGTGANVLTF
TRBV6-6	NA	TRBJ1-6	14	CASSYSGPTSPLHF
TRBV6-2/TRBV6-3	NA	NA	14	CASSQDSLDETQYF
TRBV13	TRBD2	TRBJ2-1	16	CASSRIGLAGGLEQFF
TRBV5-1	TRBD2	TRBJ2-2	18	CASSWKPSGGTSGGELFF
TRBV4-3	NA	TRBJ2-3	15	CASSQEAGDTDTQYF
TRBV20-1	TRBD2	TRBJ2-3	15	CSATKTSGDPGTQYF
TRBV6-6	TRBD1	TRBJ2-1	17	CASSPQTGGILFGEQFF
TRBV12-3/TRBV12-4	NA	TRBJ1-1	13	CASSPIGRAEAFF
TRBV15	TRBD2	TRBJ2-3	13	CATSTAGADTQYF
TRBV5-1	TRBD1	TRBJ1-4	15	CASSCLTGTDEKLFF
TRBV29-1	NA	TRBJ1-1	12	CSVDRSNTEAFF
TRBV4-2	NA	TRBJ1-6	17	CASSQGGGYGVHSPLHF
TRBV7-6	NA	NA	15	CASSRLREGGYEQYF
TRBV7-2	NA	TRBJ1-5	19	CASSLVGVVSPTTNQPQHF
TRBV25-1	NA	TRBJ2-7	13	CASSGRGPYEQYF
TRBV30	TRBD2	TRBJ2-5	16	CAWGLAGRWGQETQYF
TRBV29-1	TRBD1	TRBJ2-5	14	CSAGTGGGRETQYF
TRBV6-6	NA	TRBJ1-2	16	CASSFKGPQGNYGYTF
TRBV15	NA	TRBJ2-3	14	CATSRDRASDTQYF
TRBV20-1	NA	TRBJ2-3	13	CSASSPSTDTQYF
TRBV7-2	TRBD1	TRBJ1-2	13	CASSYGQGAGYTF
TRBV4-1	NA	TRBJ1-1	16	CASSQTVGGTNTEAFF
TRBV6-1	NA	TRBJ1-4	15	CASSEVGGLFGKLFF
TRBV3-1	NA	TRBJ1-6	14	CASSQMTGTSPLHF
TRBV27	NA	TRBJ2-1	15	CASSSWLDKKDEQFF
TRBV12-3/TRBV12-4	TRBD1	TRBJ1-5	14	CASSLGQRNQPQHF
TRBV28	TRBD2	TRBJ2-3	14	CASTRGVPTDTQYF
TRBV2	NA	TRBJ1-2	12	CASSSDFYGYTF
TRBV7-9	NA	TRBJ1-2	15	CASSSTPGTDYGYTF
TRBV20-1	NA	TRBJ1-5	15	CSALRDGGAYQPQHF
TRBV7-2	TRBD2	TRBJ2-7	15	CASSYLAGGSYEQYF
TRBV5-1	NA	TRBJ1-2	11	CASRLEVGYTF